The clone carrying this TCR beta chain was observed a handful of times. The data originate from a study of Graves' ophthalmopathy and Graves' hyperthyroidism. Germline loops: CDR1 SGDLS, CDR2 YYNGEE. This CDR3 region has 14 residues. Trimming cost V 4 bases and J 4 bases, with 12 bases left between them. From RNA, the CDR3 regions of TCR beta chains were amplified and sequenced. The first-round RT-PCR employed HTBI primers together with the Qiagen OneStep RT-PCR kit. A multiplex PCR was then performed as the second round. In TCRdb, the multiplex PCR reads were re-called with MiXCR into one record per CDR3 protein. The profile covers more than 550,000 distinct CDR3 sequences, with about two fifths appearing a single time and around 3% taken by the ten largest.

The receptor was derived from an adult man with Graves' ophthalmopathy. Material: peripheral blood. The rearrangement links TRBV9 to TRBJ1-3, with D uncertain. The CDR3 bases are TGTGCCAGCAGCCGCCAGGCGCCCGGAAACACCATATATTTT. Protein: CASSRQAPGNTIYF.